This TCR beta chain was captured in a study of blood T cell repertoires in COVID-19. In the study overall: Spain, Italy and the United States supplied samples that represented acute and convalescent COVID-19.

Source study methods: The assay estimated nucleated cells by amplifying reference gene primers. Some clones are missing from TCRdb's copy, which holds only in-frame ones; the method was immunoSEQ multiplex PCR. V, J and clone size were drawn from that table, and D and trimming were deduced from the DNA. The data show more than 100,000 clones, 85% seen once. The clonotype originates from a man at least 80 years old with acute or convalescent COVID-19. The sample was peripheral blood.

CDR3 region: CASSLVGTGSYEQYF. DNA of the CDR3: TGTGCCAGCAGCTTGGTCGGGACAGGCAGTTACGAGCAGTACTTC. This chain connects TRBV5-6 to TRBJ2-7, with TRBD1 matching over 8 bases. Unmatched junction bases numbered 6, after V lost 0 bases and J lost 4 bases. The CDR3 length is 15 residues. Germline V gene sequence: CDR1 SGHDT, CDR2 YYEEEE.